These 3 T cell receptor beta chains share one sample of origin, sequenced in a study of technical replicates of blood from several donors. The method was immunoSEQ multiplex PCR; TCRdb's version includes in-frame clones alone and lacks a portion of them. The sample yields 65,000 to 80,000 clones, 96% seen once. The sequenced sample was T cells isolated from PBMCs. All receptors come from a human donor in good health.

This chain joins TRBV13 and TRBJ2-1; D not certain. Between the trimmed V and J ends, which lost 2 bases and 7 bases, there was a span of 6 bases. Germline CDR1 reads PRHDT; CDR2 reads FYEKMQ (reference sequence). The CDR3 extends over 12 amino acids. CDR3 nucleotide sequence: TGTGCCAGCAGCTTATCAGCGAATGAGCAGTTCTTC. Translating it yields CASSLSANEQFF.

The chain couples TRBV20-1 to TRBJ2-1; no firm D call. The CDR3 is made up of 11 amino acids. Germline lookup yields CDR1 DFQATT and CDR2 SNEGSKA (reference sequence). V was pared by 1 base and J by 9 bases, with 7 bases between. The CDR3 DNA reads TGCAGTGCTAGAGTAGTTCTTGAGCAGTTCTTC. As protein: CSARVVLEQFF.

The chain employs TRBV20-1 and TRBJ2-2, with D perhaps matching TRBD1 (6 bases). CDR3 size: 11 residues. Germline CDR1 reads DFQATT; CDR2 reads SNEGSKA (reference sequence). V shed 6 bases and J shed 7 bases, with 9 bases lying between them. The CDR3 DNA sequence: TGCAGTGCCCGGACAGTCGGGGAGCTGTTTTTT. Its protein product is CSARTVGELFF.